Each of the 8 T cell receptor beta chains below was sequenced from the same sample in a study of OX40 agonist ivuxolimab in advanced cancers. Sequenced by immunoSEQ multiplex PCR; TCRdb stores in-frame clones only, minus some. The sample comprises 70,000 to 95,000 clones, about 91% of which are singletons, and roughly 0.71% rests with the top ten. The sequencing used CD4+ or CD8+ T cells sorted from blood, collected in a trial of the OX40 agonist ivuxolimab. All receptors come from an adult with an advanced solid tumor such as melanoma, head and neck, liver or kidney cancer.

The chain has TRBV10-2 and TRBJ2-1; D remains unclear. In germline, CDR1 is WSHSY, CDR2 SAAADI. The V and J ends lost 4 bases and 4 bases respectively, with 14 bases between them. The CDR3 covers 15 residues. For the CDR3, the DNA is TGCGCCAGCAGTGTAGCAGGATTACAATACAATGAGCAGTTCTTC. It is translated as CASSVAGLQYNEQFF.

This clone showed up just once. The chain joins TRBV6-5 to TRBJ2-5, with D hard to call. V gave up 5 bases and J gave up 5 bases, with 12 bases separating them. The CDR3 length is 13 residues. Germline V lookup: CDR1 MNHEY, CDR2 SVGAGI. The CDR3 DNA follows: TGTGCCAGCAGTCTGGCCCCTCGGGAGACCCAGTACTTC. This sequence encodes CASSLAPRETQYF.

The genes are TRBV2 and TRBJ1-1, with D unresolved. Germline V gene lookup returns CDR1 SNHLY and CDR2 FYNNEI. This CDR3 region has 14 residues. V lost 6 bases and J lost 6, with 17 bases in between. The CDR3 region is CASRIRRGEAEAFF. Here the CDR3 DNA reads TGTGCCAGCAGAATTAGACGGGGTGAGGCTGAAGCTTTCTTT.

The J gene is TRBJ2-7, the V gene TRBV28, with D unclear. With 3 bases removed from V and 0 bases from J, the gap between germline ends came to 6 bases. Germline V CDR1 and CDR2: MDHEN, SYDVKM. CDR3 length: 13 amino acids. CDR3 protein: CASSLSVSYEQYF. In DNA, the CDR3 is TGTGCCAGCAGTTTGTCAGTCTCCTACGAGCAGTACTTC. Supplemented by reference TRBV28 and TRBJ2-7, the full variable domain reads DVKVTQSSRYLVKRTGEKVFLECVQDMDHENMFWYRQDPGLGLRLIYFSYDVKMKEKGDIPEGYSVSREKKERFSLILESASTNQTSMYLCASSLSVSYEQYFGPGTRLTVT.

This clone was picked up a small number of times. This chain links TRBV6-6 with TRBJ2-7, with 10 bases identical to TRBD2. The CDR3 has 15 amino acids. CDR1 and CDR2 (germline): MNHNY, SVGAGI (reference sequence). The V and J ends lost 2 bases and 3 bases, in that order; junction bases with no gene match: 4. The CDR3 loop is CASSYGSSGSYEQYF. In nucleotides, the CDR3 is TGTGCCAGCAGTTACGGTTCTAGCGGGAGCTACGAGCAGTACTTC.

The V gene is TRBV6-1, the J gene TRBJ1-5; D is perhaps TRBD1 (5 bases). The V gene lost 6 bases and the J gene lost 6 bases, with 15 bases spanning the gap. CDR3 length equals 14 residues. The germline CDR1 and CDR2 sequences are MNHNS and SASEGT. The CDR3 loop reads CASRRALGGQPQHF. In nucleotides, the CDR3 is TGTGCCAGCAGGAGGGCTCTTGGGGGTCAGCCCCAGCATTTT.

The rearrangement uses TRBV4-1 and TRBJ2-6, with 7 bases identical to TRBD1. The germline V gene has CDR1 MGHRA and CDR2 YSYEKL. This CDR3 contains 13 residues. The V and J ends lost 8 bases and 2 bases, in that order; junction bases with no gene match: 0. CDR3 sequence (DNA): TGCGCCAGCGGGACAGCTGGGGCCAACGTCCTGACTTTC. Amino acid sequence: CASGTAGANVLTF.

The chain couples TRBV2 to TRBJ2-3; 11 positions agree with TRBD2. The germline gives CDR1 SNHLY, CDR2 FYNNEI. V dropped 5 bases and J dropped 0; count of bases not matched to a gene: 7. The CDR3 extends over 17 amino acids. The CDR3 is CASSRRRTSGSTDTQYF. The CDR3 DNA is TGTGCCAGCAGTCGGAGGAGGACTAGCGGGAGCACAGATACGCAGTATTTT.